This entry is about one TCR beta chain. V shed 3 bases, J shed 6 bases, and the junction held 10 bases outside the gene matches. Germline V CDR1 and CDR2: MGHRA, YSYEKL. The CDR3 is 16 residues long. TCR beta CDR3 regions were amplified from RNA transcripts. HTBI primers were used for first-round RT-PCR of the TCR CDR3. TCRdb independently ran MiXCR on the multiplex PCR reads; one entry per CDR3 protein. There are roughly 800,000 distinct CDR3 sequences in the sample; over 35% occur only once, and 8% to 9% lies in the top ten. Uncontrolled infection, other autoimmune disease, pregnancy and lactation each barred patients from inclusion. The data stem from a study of T cells in Graves' hyperthyroidism and ophthalmopathy.

The material sequenced was blood. This rearrangement joins TRBV4-1 to TRBJ1-2; TRBD1 aligns across 10 bases. The receptor was derived from a man aged 18-30 years with Graves' hyperthyroidism. The CDR3 loop is CASSQRTTGGAHGYTF. The CDR3 bases are TGCGCCAGCAGCCAGAGAACGACAGGGGGCGCCCATGGCTACACCTTC.